This T cell receptor beta chain stems from a study of tumor and adjacent non-tumor tissue in lung cancer. This sample's RNA came from whole unsorted tissue. Distant lung tissue was collected more than 3 cm away from the tumor edge. Whole-study findings and limits: Tumor repertoires had a smaller top 100 clone share than normal lung. Tumor tissue had significantly higher TCR diversity than normal lung.

This clonotype was detected once. Its cognate antigen is unknown. The library came from three nested PCR rounds adapted from ARM-PCR protocols. Each CDR3 protein is one row after TCRdb ran MiXCR on the multiplex PCR reads. Of 98,000 or so distinct CDR3 sequences in the sample, roughly 78% are singletons; the top ten hold 30%. This CDR3 comprises 17 residues. In germline, CDR1 is MGHRA, CDR2 YSYEKL. The V segment lost 0 bases and the J segment 14 bases; nucleotides outside the gene matches: 17. The V and J genes are TRBV4-1 and TRBJ2-5, with 11 bases lining up with TRBD1. Sequencing was performed on distant non-tumor lung tissue. This sequence originates from a man aged 55 to 70 with small cell lung cancer. This chain's CDR3 is CASSQESRRDRGETHYF. For the CDR3, the DNA is TGCGCCAGCAGCCAAGAATCTCGTCGGGACAGGGGGGAGACACATTACTTC.